Listed below are T cell receptor beta chains from one sample, sequenced in a study of beta chain features in type 1 diabetes. The data were produced by immunoSEQ multiplex PCR, yet TCRdb's version contains in-frame clones alone and is incomplete. The sample includes 500,000 to 700,000 clones, about 16% of them seen just once. Sequenced sample: naive CD4+ T cells from blood. These receptor sequences come from a man aged 18 to 30 in good health. Each CDR3 is given with its conserved first and last residue. Fields, in order: J gene, D gene, V gene, clone size, CDR3 DNA, CDR3 protein. A D gene is named only where the DNA matches it firmly. Rows may omit the clone size; those that give it use once, few, many or a size class.

>TRBJ2-1|TRBD2|TRBV9|-
TGTGCCAGCAGCGTAGGAGGAGCGGGAGTCCATGAGCAGTTCTTC
CASSVGGAGVHEQFF
>TRBJ2-7|-|TRBV10-3|few
TGTGCCATCAGTAAACAGGGCTACGAGCAGTACTTC
CAISKQGYEQYF
>TRBJ2-4|TRBD2|TRBV7-2|few
TGTGCCAGCAGCCTACTAGCGGGTCTAGCCAAAAACATTCAGTACTTC
CASSLLAGLAKNIQYF
>TRBJ2-3|TRBD2|TRBV28|-
TGTGCCAGCAGTCTACCCAGGACTAGCGCGGATTTGGATACGCAGTATTTT
CASSLPRTSADLDTQYF
>TRBJ2-3|-|TRBV29-1|-
TGCAGCGTTGAATCAGCGACAGATAGCACAGATACGCAGTATTTT
CSVESATDSTDTQYF
>TRBJ1-1|-|TRBV19|-
TGTGCCAGTAGTGCCCCCGGGAGGGGCACTGAAGCTTTCTTT
CASSAPGRGTEAFF
>TRBJ2-7|TRBD1|TRBV18|-
TGTGCCAGCTCACAGGGACAGGGGAGTCCAGTCTACGAGCAGTACTTC
CASSQGQGSPVYEQYF
>TRBJ2-7|TRBD2|TRBV28|few
TGTGCCAGCAGTTTCGCTAGCGGGAGAGCCAACGAGCAGTACTTC
CASSFASGRANEQYF
>TRBJ2-6|-|TRBV29-1|few
TGCAGCGCTACACAGGGACCTGGGGCCAACGTCCTGACTTTC
CSATQGPGANVLTF
>TRBJ2-5|-|TRBV5-1|-
TGCGCCAGCAGCTTACACCAAGAGACCCAGTACTTC
CASSLHQETQYF
>TRBJ2-1|-|TRBV5-4|many
TGTGCCAGCAGCCTGGATCAAAATGAGCAGTTCTTC
CASSLDQNEQFF
>TRBJ2-3|TRBD1|TRBV11-2|few
TGTGCCAGCAGCTCCTTCCGGGACAGGGCAGATACGCAGTATTTT
CASSSFRDRADTQYF
>TRBJ1-1|-|TRBV7-9|-
TGTGCCAGCAGCCCTCGGACAGCGGACACTGAAGCTTTCTTT
CASSPRTADTEAFF
>TRBJ1-1|-|TRBV6-1|-
TGTGCCAGCAGTGCCCACAGGGCGGGAAAGAACACTGAAGCTTTCTTT
CASSAHRAGKNTEAFF
>TRBJ1-1|-|TRBV5-6|-
TGTGCCAGCATTTTACAGGGAGGCCCTGAAGCTTTCTTT
CASILQGGPEAFF
>TRBJ1-4|TRBD1|TRBV28|-
TGTGCCAGCAGTTCCCTTCGACAGGGAGATAATGAAAAACTGTTTTTT
CASSSLRQGDNEKLFF
>TRBJ2-3|TRBD1|TRBV28|few
TGTGCCAGCAGTTCCCGGACAGGAACGCAGTATTTT
CASSSRTGTQYF
>TRBJ2-7|-|TRBV28|once
TGTGCCAGCAGGGGAACTAGCAGGGTAACCTACGAGCAGTACTTC
CASRGTSRVTYEQYF
>TRBJ2-1|-|TRBV7-3|-
TGTGCCAGCAGCTTATCCTCCGGGATTTATGAGCAGTTCTTC
CASSLSSGIYEQFF
>TRBJ2-3|-|TRBV29-1|-
TGCAGCGTGCGTGGCAGGACAGATACGCAGTATTTT
CSVRGRTDTQYF
>TRBJ2-3|TRBD2|TRBV27|few
TGTGCCAGCAGTTTACGACTAGCGGGGGGGCTGCGTACAGATACGCAGTATTTT
CASSLRLAGGLRTDTQYF
>TRBJ2-1|-|TRBV2|-
TGTGCCAGCAGAGACAGGAATGAGCAGTTCTTC
CASRDRNEQFF
>TRBJ1-6|-|TRBV2|-
TGTGCCAGCAAACGCCGAGATGTTCATAATTCACCCCTCCACTTT
CASKRRDVHNSPLHF
>TRBJ2-5|-|TRBV7-9|few
TGTGCCACGATCACGGCAGGGTACCAAGAGACCCAGTACTTC
CATITAGYQETQYF
>TRBJ1-2|TRBD1|TRBV27|few
TGTGCCAGCAGTAGCATCGGCCGGGACAGGGGTCTTGGCTACACCTTC
CASSSIGRDRGLGYTF
>TRBJ2-3|TRBD2|TRBV19|few
TGTGCCAGTATGTTAGCGGGAGCAGATACGCAGTATTTT
CASMLAGADTQYF
>TRBJ1-4|-|TRBV30|few
TGTGCCTGGAGTCGGAATGAAAAACTGTTTTTT
CAWSRNEKLFF
>TRBJ2-1|-|TRBV6-1|few
TGTGCCAGCAGGACATGGGACATAAAGGGAGGGGAGTTCTTC
CASRTWDIKGGEFF
>TRBJ1-3|-|TRBV7-3|-
TGTGCCAGCAGCTTATTTTCGGGAAACACCATATATTTT
CASSLFSGNTIYF
>TRBJ2-7|TRBD2|TRBV7-6|few
TGTGCCAGCAGCACACTAGCGGGAAGCGAGCAGTACTTC
CASSTLAGSEQYF
>TRBJ1-5|-|TRBV6-6|-
TGTGCCAGCAGTTACTCTGGGGCGGGGGGCAATCAGCCCCAGCATTTT
CASSYSGAGGNQPQHF
>TRBJ1-3|-|TRBV2|-
TGTGCCAGCAGGGACCGCGGCTCTGGAAACACCATATATTTT
CASRDRGSGNTIYF
>TRBJ2-6|-|TRBV6-1|few
TGTGCCAGCAGTCGAGACGGTTCTGGGGCCAACGTCCTGACTTTC
CASSRDGSGANVLTF
>TRBJ2-2|-|TRBV7-2|few
TGTGCCAGCAGGCCGGACAGTTCCTTCGGGGAGCTGTTTTTT
CASRPDSSFGELFF
>TRBJ2-2|TRBD1|TRBV10-3|many
TGTGCCATCACTGGACAGGAGAGCACCGGGGAGCTGTTTTTT
CAITGQESTGELFF
>TRBJ2-1|-|TRBV18|-
TGTGCCAGCTCACCTCGCGTTGGGGGCCGGAGGTACAATGAGCAGTTCTTC
CASSPRVGGRRYNEQFF
>TRBJ1-5|TRBD1|TRBV4-2|few
TGTGCCAGCAGCCAGGAGCGGGACCCAGGGGGTATGCCCCAGCATTTT
CASSQERDPGGMPQHF
>TRBJ1-1|-|TRBV5-4|-
TGTGCCAGCAGCTTCGACAGGAAAGTGTCCGATTTCTTT
CASSFDRKVSDFF
>TRBJ1-6|-|TRBV7-2|few
TGTGCCAGCAGCCTTCGGGGGGGATCCCTCCACTTT
CASSLRGGSLHF
>TRBJ1-5|-|TRBV7-2|-
TGTGCCAGCAGCTTAGAGTCAGGGCAGGGTCAGCCCCAGCATTTT
CASSLESGQGQPQHF
>TRBJ2-2|TRBD1|TRBV6-5|-
TGTGCCAGCACCCTAGAGGGACAGGGGTCCGGGGAGCTGTTTTTT
CASTLEGQGSGELFF
>TRBJ1-4|-|TRBV29-1|-
TGCAGCGTGGCAACTTCAACGGGGGGAGAAAAACTGTTTTTT
CSVATSTGGEKLFF
>TRBJ2-7|-|TRBV10-3|once
TGTGCCATCAGTGAAATCCCCGGGGACTCCTACGAGCAGTACTTC
CAISEIPGDSYEQYF
>TRBJ2-3|TRBD1|TRBV18|few
TGTGCCAGCTCACCACAGCGACAGGGGAGCACAGATACGCAGTATTTT
CASSPQRQGSTDTQYF
>TRBJ1-3|TRBD1|TRBV10-3|few
TGTGCCATCAGTGGGACAGGCTTCCCTGGAAACACCATATATTTT
CAISGTGFPGNTIYF
>TRBJ2-7|-|TRBV5-1|few
TGCGCCAGCAGCGTCGACAGCAACACCTACGAGCAGTACTTC
CASSVDSNTYEQYF
>TRBJ1-1|-|TRBV28|-
TGTGCCAGCAGTCAGGACCCACAGAGGCTCGTGAACACTGAAGCTTTCTTT
CASSQDPQRLVNTEAFF
>TRBJ2-1|TRBD2|TRBV2|-
TGTGCCAGCAGTCTAAGCGGGGGCTCCTACAATGAGCAGTTCTTC
CASSLSGGSYNEQFF
>TRBJ2-7|-|TRBV29-1|-
TGCAGCGTTACGGGGGGCAGGGGCCTGACCTACGAGCAGTACTTC
CSVTGGRGLTYEQYF
>TRBJ2-1|TRBD2|TRBV7-3|-
TGTGCCAGCAGCTTAATTTTGCGGGAGGGACACAAAGAGCAGTTCTTC
CASSLILREGHKEQFF
>TRBJ1-2|TRBD1|TRBV7-3|-
TGTGCCAGCAGCTTGATGCGACAGGGGGATGGCTACACCTTC
CASSLMRQGDGYTF
>TRBJ1-1|-|TRBV5-1|few
TGCGCCAGCATGCTGGGAGGAAGAACTGAAGCTTTCTTT
CASMLGGRTEAFF
>TRBJ2-1|TRBD2|TRBV5-4|-
TGTGCCAGCACCCCCGCCCTCGGGGGGTTCTACAATGAGCAGTTCTTC
CASTPALGGFYNEQFF
>TRBJ2-7|-|TRBV29-1|-
TGCAGCGTTGATGACCAGGGGTTCGAGCAGTACTTC
CSVDDQGFEQYF
>TRBJ1-5|-|TRBV9|few
TGTGCCAGCAGCGTAGCGGGGTTTGACAATCAGCCCCAGCATTTT
CASSVAGFDNQPQHF